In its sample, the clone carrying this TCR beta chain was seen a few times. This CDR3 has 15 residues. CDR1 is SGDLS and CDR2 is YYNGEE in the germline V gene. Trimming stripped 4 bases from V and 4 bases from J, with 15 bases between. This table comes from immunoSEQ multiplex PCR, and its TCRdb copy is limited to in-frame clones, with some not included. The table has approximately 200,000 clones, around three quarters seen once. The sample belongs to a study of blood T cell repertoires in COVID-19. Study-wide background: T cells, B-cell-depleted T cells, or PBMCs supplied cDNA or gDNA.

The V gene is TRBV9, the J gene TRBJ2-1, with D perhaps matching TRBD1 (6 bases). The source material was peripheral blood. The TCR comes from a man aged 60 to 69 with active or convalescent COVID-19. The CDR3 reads CASSPQGLGYNEQFF. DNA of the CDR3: TGTGCCAGCAGCCCCCAGGGGCTGGGGTACAATGAGCAGTTCTTC.